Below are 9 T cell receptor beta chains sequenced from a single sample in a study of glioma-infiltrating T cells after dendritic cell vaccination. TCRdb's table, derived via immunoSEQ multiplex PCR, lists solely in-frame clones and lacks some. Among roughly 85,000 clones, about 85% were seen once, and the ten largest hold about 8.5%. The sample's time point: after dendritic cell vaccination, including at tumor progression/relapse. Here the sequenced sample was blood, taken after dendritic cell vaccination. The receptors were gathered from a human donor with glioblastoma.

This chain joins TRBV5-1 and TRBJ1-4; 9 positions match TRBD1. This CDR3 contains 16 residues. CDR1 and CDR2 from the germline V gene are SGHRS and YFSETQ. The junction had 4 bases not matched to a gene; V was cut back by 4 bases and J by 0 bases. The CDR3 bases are TGCGCCAGCAGCGGACAGGGGCCCACAACTAATGAAAAACTGTTTTTT. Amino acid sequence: CASSGQGPTTNEKLFF.

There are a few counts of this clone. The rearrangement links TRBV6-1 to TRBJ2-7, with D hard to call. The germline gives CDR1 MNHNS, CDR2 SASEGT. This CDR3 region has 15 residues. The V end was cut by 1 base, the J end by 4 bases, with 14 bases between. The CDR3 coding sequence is TGTGCCAGCAGTGAAGGGCCCTCCTACAGTTACGAGCAGTACTTC. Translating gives CASSEGPSYSYEQYF.

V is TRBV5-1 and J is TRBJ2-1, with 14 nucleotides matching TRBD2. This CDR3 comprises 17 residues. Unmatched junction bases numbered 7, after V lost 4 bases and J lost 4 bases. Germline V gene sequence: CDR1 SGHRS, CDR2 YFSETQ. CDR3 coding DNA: TGCGCCAGCAGCACCGGACTAGCGGGGGGAACATACAATGAGCAGTTCTTC. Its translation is CASSTGLAGGTYNEQFF. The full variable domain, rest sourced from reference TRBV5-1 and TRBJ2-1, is KAGVTQTPRYLIKTRGQQVTLSCSPISGHRSVSWYQQTPGQGLQFLFEYFSETQRNKGNFPGRFSGRQFSNSRSEMNVSTLELGDSALYLCASSTGLAGGTYNEQFFGPGTRLTVL.

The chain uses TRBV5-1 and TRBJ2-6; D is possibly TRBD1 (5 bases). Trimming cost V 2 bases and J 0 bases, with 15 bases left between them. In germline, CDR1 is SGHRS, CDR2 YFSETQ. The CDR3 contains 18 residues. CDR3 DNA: TGCGCCAGCAGCTTAGGGGTGCGCTTGAACTCTGGGGCCAACGTCCTGACTTTC. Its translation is CASSLGVRLNSGANVLTF.

This CDR3 reads CASSSRRGGTDTQYF. For the CDR3, the DNA is TGTGCCAGCAGCAGCCGTCGGGGGGGCACAGATACGCAGTATTTT. The chain is built from TRBV11-3 and TRBJ2-3, with 7 bases lining up with TRBD2. CDR1 is SGHNT, CDR2 YENEEA, per germline. The CDR3 is 15 amino acids. Unmatched junction bases numbered 6, after V lost 5 bases and J lost 1 base. The variable domain in full, with the rest retrieved from reference TRBV11-3 and TRBJ2-3, is EAGVVQSPRYKIIEKKQPVAFWCNPISGHNTLYWYLQNLGQGPELLIRYENEEAVDDSQLPKDRFSAERLKGVDSTLKIQPAELGDSAVYLCASSSRRGGTDTQYFGPGTRLTVL.

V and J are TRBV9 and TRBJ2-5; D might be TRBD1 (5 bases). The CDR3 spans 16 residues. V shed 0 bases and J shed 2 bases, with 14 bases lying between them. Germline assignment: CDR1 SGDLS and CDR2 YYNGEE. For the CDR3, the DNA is TGTGCCAGCAGCGTAGGTACAGGCAACTTACAAGAGACCCAGTACTTC. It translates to CASSVGTGNLQETQYF. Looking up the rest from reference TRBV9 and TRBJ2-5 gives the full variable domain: DSGVTQTPKHLITATGQRVTLRCSPRSGDLSVYWYQQSLDQGLQFLIQYYNGEERAKGNILERFSAQQFPDLHSELNLSSLELGDSALYFCASSVGTGNLQETQYFGPGTRLLVL.

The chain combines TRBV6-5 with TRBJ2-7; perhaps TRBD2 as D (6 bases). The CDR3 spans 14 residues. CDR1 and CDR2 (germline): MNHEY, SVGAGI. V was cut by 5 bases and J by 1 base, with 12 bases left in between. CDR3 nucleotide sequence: TGTGCCAGCAGTCCTCCCGGGACTTCCTACGAGCAGTACTTC. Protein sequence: CASSPPGTSYEQYF.

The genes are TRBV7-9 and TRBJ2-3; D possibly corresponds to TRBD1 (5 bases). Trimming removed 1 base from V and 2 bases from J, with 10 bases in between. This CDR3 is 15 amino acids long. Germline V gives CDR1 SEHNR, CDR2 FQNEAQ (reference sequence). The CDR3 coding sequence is TGTGCCAGCAGCTTAGTAGGGGCCAACACAGATACGCAGTATTTT. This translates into CASSLVGANTDTQYF. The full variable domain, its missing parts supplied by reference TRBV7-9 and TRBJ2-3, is DTGVSQNPRHKITKRGQNVTFRCDPISEHNRLYWYRQTLGQGPEFLTYFQNEAQLEKSRLLSDRFSAERPKGSFSTLEIQRTEQGDSAMYLCASSLVGANTDTQYFGPGTRLTVL.

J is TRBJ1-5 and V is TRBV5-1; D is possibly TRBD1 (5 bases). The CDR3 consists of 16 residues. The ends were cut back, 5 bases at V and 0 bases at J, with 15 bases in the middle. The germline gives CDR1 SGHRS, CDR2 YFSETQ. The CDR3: CASSPTGQYSNQPQHF. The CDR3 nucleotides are TGCGCCAGCAGTCCAACAGGCCAATATAGCAATCAGCCCCAGCATTTT.